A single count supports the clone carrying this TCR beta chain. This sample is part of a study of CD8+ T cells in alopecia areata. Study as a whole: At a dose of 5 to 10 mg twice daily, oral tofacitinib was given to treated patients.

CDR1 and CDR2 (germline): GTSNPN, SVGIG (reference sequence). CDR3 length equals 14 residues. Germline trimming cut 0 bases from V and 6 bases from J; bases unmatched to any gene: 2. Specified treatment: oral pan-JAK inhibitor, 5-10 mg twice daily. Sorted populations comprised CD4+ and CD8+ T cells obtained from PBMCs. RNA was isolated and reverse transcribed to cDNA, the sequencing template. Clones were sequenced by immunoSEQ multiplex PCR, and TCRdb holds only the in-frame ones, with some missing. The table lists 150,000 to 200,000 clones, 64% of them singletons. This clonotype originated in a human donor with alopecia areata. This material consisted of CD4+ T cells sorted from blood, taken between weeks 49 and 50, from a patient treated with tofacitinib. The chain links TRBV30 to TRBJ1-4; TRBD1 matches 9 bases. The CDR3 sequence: CAWSVNRGHEKLFF. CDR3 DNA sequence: TGTGCCTGGAGTGTGAACAGGGGGCATGAAAAACTGTTTTTT.